Each of the 27 T cell receptor beta chains below was sequenced from the same sample in a study of T cells in Graves' hyperthyroidism and ophthalmopathy. TCR beta CDR3 sequences were amplified from RNA transcripts. TCR CDR3 regions were first amplified by RT-PCR with HTBI primers. Each CDR3 protein gets one entry after TCRdb re-called the multiplex PCR reads with MiXCR. The repertoire holds some 490,000 distinct CDR3 sequences, with roughly 23% as singletons. Sequenced sample: blood. These receptors all stem from a woman in her 70s with Graves' ophthalmopathy.

There are a few counts of this clonotype. This chain links TRBV20-1 with TRBJ2-5, with a possible D match to TRBD1 (6 bases). Germline CDR1 and CDR2: DFQATT and SNEGSKA (reference sequence). This CDR3 spans 15 amino acids. The V end lost 3 bases, the J end lost 14 bases, and 28 bases lay between the germline ends. The CDR3 here is CSASEVHQGSHGNYF. CDR3 nucleotide sequence: TGCAGTGCTAGTGAGGTGCATCAGGGGAGCCACGGAAACTACTTC.

Note on this clonotype: Since a much larger clone is just one base distant, this may be a read error. V is TRBV3-1 and J is TRBJ1-2; 8 nucleotides line up with TRBD1. The CDR3 sequence is 16 residues long. V shed 0 bases and J 1 base; nucleotides not matched to a gene: 4. The germline CDR1 and CDR2 sequences are LGHDT and YNNKEL (reference sequence). The CDR3 bases are TGTGCCAGCAGCCAAGAACGGACAGGGAGTAACTATGGCTACACCTTC. Its translation: CASSQERTGSNYGYTF.

This clonotype was counted at least ten times. The chain joins TRBV7-2 to TRBJ2-7; no definite D call. CDR3 length: 12 amino acids. With 3 bases removed from V and 2 bases from J, the gap between germline ends came to 5 bases. The germline CDR1 and CDR2 sequences are SGHTA and FQGNSA. The CDR3 loop is CASSFPPYEQYF. CDR3 in DNA: TGTGCCAGCAGCTTCCCCCCCTACGAGCAGTACTTC.

This clonotype was counted only a few times. The chain is built from TRBV7-2 and TRBJ2-7; D is perhaps TRBD2 (6 bases). This CDR3 comprises 15 residues. Germline CDR1 SGHTA, CDR2 FQGNSA. V dropped 6 bases and J dropped 2 bases, with 17 bases sitting between them. As DNA, the CDR3 is TGTGCCAGCAGGGAACCGGGACGGGGGACCTACGAGCAGTACTTC. Its protein is CASREPGRGTYEQYF.

This clonotype turned up a few times. The chain joins TRBV6-1 to TRBJ1-1, with D tentatively TRBD1 (5 bases). Trimming removed 5 bases at V and 5 bases at J, with 18 bases between. Germline lookup yields CDR1 MNHNS and CDR2 SASEGT. The CDR3 has 15 amino acids. Written as DNA, the CDR3 is TGTGCCAGCAGTCAGACAGCCGGTGGGGGGACTGAAGCTTTCTTT. Protein: CASSQTAGGGTEAFF.

This clonotype occurred many times. This chain uses TRBV12-3 or TRBV12-4 with TRBJ2-7; D remains ambiguous. V was shortened by 5 bases and J by 5 bases, with 19 bases between the two germline ends. This CDR3 region has 15 residues. The DNA of the CDR3 is TGTGCCAGCAGTCCCCGGATCAGGCAGGTAGACGAGCAGTACTTC. Residues: CASSPRIRQVDEQYF.

This clonotype was found a few times. The V call is TRBV10-1, the J call TRBJ2-3; TRBD2 matches at 7 bases. The CDR3 sequence is 14 residues long. Germline V CDR1 and CDR2: WNHNN, SYGVQD (reference sequence). V trimming: 0 bases; J trimming: 7 bases; junction bases outside the gene matches: 4. The CDR3 region has the DNA TGCGCCAGCAGTGAGTCTGGGGGGGACCATACGCAGTATTTT. Its protein product is CASSESGGDHTQYF.

The CDR3 region is CASSPGQDREQYF. Here the CDR3 DNA reads TGTGCCAGCTCCCCGGGACAGGATCGAGAGCAGTACTTC. The chain couples TRBV18 to TRBJ2-7; 8 positions match TRBD1. The CDR3 has 13 amino acids. Germline CDR1 reads KGHSH; CDR2 reads LQKENI. J lost 7 bases, V lost 6 bases, and 8 bases had no gene match.

As concerns this clonotype: This could be a read error, since a much larger clone is one nucleotide away. The V gene is TRBV28, the J gene TRBJ1-4; possibly TRBD1 for D (5 bases). CDR3 length: 15 amino acids. V lost 1 base, J lost 7 bases, and 13 bases lay in between. Germline lookup yields CDR1 MDHEN and CDR2 SYDVKM. The CDR3 nucleotides read TGTGCCAGCAGTTTATCAACAGGCCTAAGTGAAAAACTGTTTTTT. This encodes CASSLSTGLSEKLFF.

This clonotype was seen more than once but under ten times. The rearrangement links TRBV12-5 to TRBJ2-7; D gene ambiguous. This CDR3 comprises 11 residues. Trimming removed 7 bases from V and 3 bases from J, with 7 bases in between. The germline gives CDR1 LGHNT, CDR2 FRNRAP. CDR3 region: CASALNYEQYF. The CDR3 nucleotides read TGTGCTAGTGCCCTTAACTACGAGCAGTACTTC.

The chain recombines TRBV11-2 with TRBJ2-5, with TRBD2 matching 8 bases. The CDR3 totals 13 residues. V shed 5 bases and J 5 bases; nucleotides not matched to a gene: 4. CDR1 is SGHAT and CDR2 is FQNNGV in the germline V gene. The CDR3 spells CASSRGRSETQYF. In nucleotides, the CDR3 is TGTGCCAGCAGCCGCGGGAGGTCGGAGACCCAGTACTTC.

The J gene is TRBJ1-5, the V gene TRBV28, with TRBD1 as a possible D gene (5 bases). Germline loops: CDR1 MDHEN, CDR2 SYDVKM. V was clipped by 10 bases and J by 5 bases, with 21 bases between them. The CDR3 is made up of 15 amino acids. The CDR3 loop is CATSSETGYYQPQHF. DNA for the CDR3: TGTGCCACCAGCTCGGAAACAGGCTACTATCAGCCCCAGCATTTT.

There are a few counts of this clonotype. V gene TRBV6-5 combines with J gene TRBJ2-6; no clear D gene. Germline V gene data show CDR1 as MNHEY and CDR2 as SVGAGI. V lost 0 bases and J 0 bases, leaving 6 bases between the germline ends. The CDR3 is 16 amino acids. This CDR3 is CASSYSGYSGANVLTF. The CDR3 coding sequence is TGTGCCAGCAGTTACTCCGGGTACTCTGGGGCCAACGTCCTGACTTTC.

This clonotype was counted many times. The V and J genes are TRBV27 and TRBJ2-3; the D gene is possibly TRBD2 (6 bases). This CDR3 region has 15 residues. Germline values: CDR1 MNHEY, CDR2 SMNVEV (reference sequence). Between the trimmed V and J ends, which lost 6 bases and 0 bases, there was a span of 13 bases. CDR3 protein: CASRVAASSTDTQYF. CDR3 DNA: TGTGCCAGCAGAGTAGCGGCCTCTAGCACAGATACGCAGTATTTT.

J is TRBJ2-1 and V is TRBV28, with TRBD1 matching over 9 bases. The CDR3 is 18 amino acids. V lost 2 bases, J lost 1 base, and 9 bases stayed unmatched. Germline CDR1 and CDR2: MDHEN and SYDVKM. For the CDR3, the DNA is TGTGCCAGCAGTTTAGAACAGGGGGCGGGGGAGTCCTACAATGAGCAGTTCTTC. Translating gives CASSLEQGAGESYNEQFF. The entire variable domain, with the rest obtained from reference TRBV28 and TRBJ2-1, is as follows: DVKVTQSSRYLVKRTGEKVFLECVQDMDHENMFWYRQDPGLGLRLIYFSYDVKMKEKGDIPEGYSVSREKKERFSLILESASTNQTSMYLCASSLEQGAGESYNEQFFGPGTRLTVL.

V gene TRBV28 combines with J gene TRBJ2-7, with D tentatively TRBD2 (5 bases). Germline CDR1 MDHEN, CDR2 SYDVKM. Trimming took off 6 bases at V and 3 bases at J, with 9 bases between the two ends. CDR3 length: 12 amino acids. The CDR3 coding sequence is TGTGCCAGCAGAACCGGGGTCTACGAGCAGTACTTC. Protein product: CASRTGVYEQYF.

This chain uses TRBV6-6 with TRBJ2-1; tentatively, D is TRBD1 (6 bases). Trimming took 2 bases from V and 0 from J, leaving 14 bases between them. Germline lookup yields CDR1 MNHNY and CDR2 SVGAGI (reference sequence). CDR3 length: 17 residues. CDR3 in DNA: TGTGCCAGCAGTTACCCGAACGGGACAAGCTCCTACAATGAGCAGTTCTTC. Translation gives CASSYPNGTSSYNEQFF.

In this sample, this clonotype turned up many times. The V gene is TRBV27, the J gene TRBJ1-2; D is possibly TRBD1 (6 bases). There are 15 residues in the CDR3. Germline CDR1 and CDR2: MNHEY and SMNVEV (reference sequence). Trimming pared 5 bases from V and 3 bases from J, leaving 16 bases between. The CDR3 DNA is TGTGCCAGCAGTCGGACAGTAGAGGGTCACTATGGCTACACCTTC. Protein: CASSRTVEGHYGYTF.

This clonotype was found many times. The rearrangement uses TRBV28 and TRBJ1-5; 10 bases fit TRBD1. The CDR3 totals 17 residues. Germline V gene data show CDR1 as MDHEN and CDR2 as SYDVKM. The V and J ends lost 6 bases and 0 bases, in that order; junction bases with no gene match: 8. The CDR3, as DNA: TGTGCCAGCAGATCTAGGGACAGGGGTTATAGCAATCAGCCCCAGCATTTT. This translates into CASRSRDRGYSNQPQHF.

This clonotype showed up just a few times. This rearrangement joins TRBV15 to TRBJ1-1; D may be TRBD1 (5 bases). V shed 4 bases and J shed 6 bases, with 15 bases lying between them. The CDR3 has 14 amino acids. From germline, CDR1 is LNHNV and CDR2 YYDKDF (reference sequence). The CDR3, as DNA: TGTGCCACCAGCACCGTGGCAGGGAGGTCTGAAGCTTTCTTT. Translating it yields CATSTVAGRSEAFF.

This clonotype was counted between two and nine times. The rearrangement uses TRBV18 and TRBJ1-2; no firm D call. This CDR3 region has 13 residues. Deletions cut 2 bases from V and 5 bases from J, with 9 bases between. CDR1 KGHSH and CDR2 LQKENI come from the germline V gene. The CDR3 reads CASSPSTEYGYTF. DNA of the CDR3: TGTGCCAGCTCACCATCGACGGAATATGGCTACACCTTC.

There are many counts of this clonotype. The chain carries TRBV6-1 and TRBJ2-7, with 10 nucleotides matching TRBD1. This CDR3 spans 13 amino acids. V dropped 11 bases and J dropped 4; count of bases not matched to a gene: 8. Germline CDR1 reads MNHNS; CDR2 reads SASEGT. CDR3 DNA: TGTGCCGGGGGGACAGGGGATAGGTACGAGCAGTACTTC. It specifies CAGGTGDRYEQYF.

The chain is built from TRBV19 and TRBJ1-5, with TRBD1 matching over 7 bases. J lost 0 bases, V lost 3 bases, and 5 bases had no gene match. CDR3 length equals 16 residues. Germline V gene sequence: CDR1 LNHDA, CDR2 SQIVND (reference sequence). CDR3 region: CASSMGQQVSNQPQHF. As DNA, the CDR3 is TGTGCCAGTAGTATGGGACAGCAGGTTAGCAATCAGCCCCAGCATTTT.

A few counts support this clonotype. V usage is TRBV6-1 and J usage is TRBJ1-2; 8 nucleotides align to TRBD1. In germline, CDR1 is MNHNS, CDR2 SASEGT. With V trimmed by 6 bases and J by 6 bases, 12 bases remained unmatched. CDR3 length equals 15 residues. The CDR3 nucleotides are TGTGCCAGCAGGGGGCAGGGGGCTTTCGAGGATGGCTACACCTTC. Translation: CASRGQGAFEDGYTF.

V usage is TRBV7-9 and J usage is TRBJ2-1; 8 bases align to TRBD2. J was trimmed by 0 bases and V by 1 base; bases with no gene match: 8. The CDR3 has 18 amino acids. CDR1 and CDR2 (germline): SEHNR, FQNEAQ (reference sequence). The CDR3 region is CASSLGGLAGRSYNEQFF. The DNA for the CDR3 is TGTGCCAGCAGCTTAGGTGGGCTAGCGGGCCGCTCCTACAATGAGCAGTTCTTC.

This clonotype was observed a few times. This chain links TRBV12-3 or TRBV12-4 with TRBJ2-5; 7 nucleotides align to TRBD1. V lost 3 bases, J lost 5 bases, and 3 bases stayed unmatched. The CDR3 runs to 13 residues. This chain's CDR3 is CASSFEGAETQYF. The CDR3 nucleotides are TGTGCCAGCAGTTTCGAGGGGGCCGAGACCCAGTACTTC.

This clonotype occurred a few times. The chain is built from TRBV3-1 and TRBJ1-2; unclear D gene. CDR1 and CDR2 (germline): LGHDT, YNNKEL (reference sequence). Trimming took 4 bases from V and 8 from J, leaving 8 bases between them. The CDR3 is made up of 11 amino acids. CDR3: CASSRGWGYTF. The DNA for the CDR3 is TGTGCCAGCAGCCGCGGGTGGGGCTACACCTTC.